These 23 T cell receptor beta chains came from one sample sequenced in a study of T cell repertoires in cytomegalovirus infection. One entry per CDR3 protein results from TCRdb running MiXCR on the reads. The repertoire has approximately 750,000 distinct CDR3 sequences, roughly a third of them found once; the top ten carry roughly 2.8%. The sequencing sample was made of PBMCs. The receptors derive from a human donor in good health (CMV status not recorded). Some clones in this sample may be carry-over from other donors' samples.

In this sample, this clonotype turned up a few times. The chain joins TRBV6-5 to TRBJ2-3, with 10 positions matching TRBD2. This CDR3 spans 15 amino acids. Trimming cost V 11 bases and J 0 bases; bases outside gene matches: 8. CDR1 and CDR2 from the germline V gene are MNHEY and SVGAGI. DNA of the CDR3: TGTGCCTCACGCAGCGGGAGGGCTAGCACAGATACGCAGTATTTT. Amino acid sequence: CASRSGRASTDTQYF.

This clonotype turned up a few times. The V and J genes are TRBV12-3 or TRBV12-4 and TRBJ1-1; 9 bases fit TRBD1. The CDR3 runs to 14 residues. V was pared by 7 bases and J by 1 base, with 4 bases of the junction left unmatched. The DNA of the CDR3 is TGTGCCAGCATCCTGGACAGGGGGAACACTGAAGCTTTCTTT. This translates into CASILDRGNTEAFF.

This clonotype has at least ten counts. The rearrangement joins TRBV7-6 to TRBJ2-7; 7 bases line up with TRBD2. The germline V gene has CDR1 SGHVS and CDR2 FNYEAQ. The V gene end was trimmed by 0 bases and the J gene end by 4 bases; junction bases not matched to a gene: 3. The CDR3 has 14 amino acids. The CDR3 DNA sequence: TGTGCCAGCAGCTTAGCAGAGGGAGGGTACGAGCAGTACTTC. Translation gives CASSLAEGGYEQYF.

The chain links TRBV6-1 to TRBJ1-5, with a tentative D call TRBD1 (5 bases). CDR1 is MNHNS, CDR2 SASEGT, per germline. The CDR3 totals 16 residues. The V end was cut by 0 bases, the J end by 3 bases, with 12 bases between. The CDR3 nucleotides are TGTGCCAGCAGTGAAGCTTGGGGCTTTATCAATCAGCCCCAGCATTTT. This gives the protein CASSEAWGFINQPQHF.

The rearrangement links TRBV7-3 to TRBJ1-2, with 7 bases lining up with TRBD1. Germline CDR1 and CDR2: SGHTA and FQGTGA. With 2 bases clipped from V and 6 bases from J, the junction kept 9 bases outside the gene matches. The CDR3 sequence is 15 residues long. The CDR3 DNA sequence: TGTGCCAGCAGCTTAGGAACGACAGGGTATGATGGCTACACCTTC. Protein: CASSLGTTGYDGYTF.

This clonotype was counted a few times. The chain has TRBV28 and TRBJ1-2; 7 positions match TRBD1. Germline lookup yields CDR1 MDHEN and CDR2 SYDVKM. V was clipped by 4 bases and J by 4 bases; unmatched bases: 15. This CDR3 has 17 residues. The CDR3 protein is CASSSLGTADFTYGYTF. The DNA of the CDR3 is TGTGCCAGCAGTTCCTTAGGGACAGCCGATTTCACCTATGGCTACACCTTC.

On this clonotype: One junction end disagrees with the germline gene, perhaps due to a read error. The genes are TRBV9 and TRBJ2-6; no definite D call. Per the germline V gene, CDR1 is SGDLS and CDR2 is YYNGEE. The CDR3 totals 19 residues. This CDR3 reads CSSSPQMGKRTAGANVLTF. CDR3 DNA sequence: TGTTCCAGCAGCCCTCAGATGGGCAAAAGGACGGCTGGGGCCAACGTCCTGACTTTC.

This clonotype was detected only a few times. The chain combines TRBV27 with TRBJ2-7; maybe TRBD2 (6 bases). The CDR3 has 15 residues. Germline CDR1 and CDR2: MNHEY and SMNVEV (reference sequence). Trimming left V 5 bases short and J 3 bases short, with 17 bases between. CDR3 nucleotide sequence: TGTGCCAGCAGTAGGGGTAGCGGTACTAACTACGAGCAGTACTTC. This encodes CASSRGSGTNYEQYF.

The DNA of the CDR3 is TGTGCCAGCAGCTGGATGTGGGACAGGAGGAACACTGAAGCTTTCTTT. Residues: CASSWMWDRRNTEAFF. This rearrangement joins TRBV5-5 to TRBJ1-1, with TRBD1 identical over 8 bases. The junction had 8 bases not matched to a gene; V was cut back by 3 bases and J by 1 base. Germline lookup yields CDR1 SGHKS and CDR2 YYEKEE (reference sequence). CDR3 length equals 16 residues.

The rearrangement uses TRBV5-1 and TRBJ2-3; 10 nucleotides match TRBD2. Per germline, CDR1 SGHRS and CDR2 YFSETQ. The CDR3 totals 17 residues. The ends lost 0 bases at V and 5 bases at J; junction bases unmatched: 9. This CDR3 is CASSLGLAGPSRDTQYF. Written as DNA, the CDR3 is TGCGCCAGCAGCTTGGGACTAGCGGGCCCTTCGAGAGATACGCAGTATTTT.

V is TRBV11-2 and J is TRBJ2-2; no firm D call. The germline CDR1 and CDR2 sequences are SGHAT and FQNNGV. Trimming stripped 3 bases from V and 9 bases from J, with 11 bases between. The CDR3 has 13 residues. CDR3 sequence (DNA): TGTGCCAGCAGCTTTTCCCCGGCCAGGGAGCTGTTTTTT. Amino acids: CASSFSPARELFF. Full variable domain (outside the CDR3, taken from reference TRBV11-2 and TRBJ2-2): EAGVAQSPRYKIIEKRQSVAFWCNPISGHATLYWYQQILGQGPKLLIQFQNNGVVDDSQLPKDRFSAERLKGVDSTLKIQPAKLEDSAVYLCASSFSPARELFFGEGSRLTVL.

This clonotype appeared a few times. The chain recombines TRBV28 with TRBJ1-5; no definite D call. The CDR3 sequence is 17 residues long. The V end was cut by 3 bases, the J end by 0 bases, with 15 bases between. CDR1 is MDHEN, CDR2 SYDVKM, per germline. As DNA, the CDR3 is TGTGCCAGCAGTTTGAACGGGAGGGTATATAGCAATCAGCCCCAGCATTTT. Translating gives CASSLNGRVYSNQPQHF.

The V gene is TRBV4-1, the J gene TRBJ1-3; TRBD1 agrees at 10 bases. The junction had 5 bases not matched to a gene; V was cut back by 5 bases and J by 4 bases. The CDR3 is made up of 15 amino acids. Germline loops: CDR1 MGHRA, CDR2 YSYEKL. The CDR3, as DNA: TGCGCCAGCAGCGGGACAGGGGTCGGGGGAAACACCATATATTTT. Translating gives CASSGTGVGGNTIYF.

The CDR3, as DNA: TGTGCCAGCAGGTCTCCTGGCAATGAGCAGTTCTTC. Protein sequence: CASRSPGNEQFF. The chain combines TRBV28 with TRBJ2-1; D remains unclear. This CDR3 contains 12 residues. Germline assignment: CDR1 MDHEN and CDR2 SYDVKM. V lost 6 bases to trimming and J lost 6 bases, with 9 bases between them.

The chain combines TRBV7-8 with TRBJ1-5; D not resolved. The CDR3 spans 14 residues. Per germline, CDR1 SGHVS and CDR2 FQNEAQ. Trimming shortened V by 5 bases and J by 3 bases, and 11 bases separated the two germline ends. CDR3 bases: TGTGCCAGCAGCGCCGGCCAGCCCAATCAGCCCCAGCATTTT. Translated, it gives CASSAGQPNQPQHF.

V usage is TRBV6-1 and J usage is TRBJ1-2; D unresolved. Germline CDR1 is MNHNS and CDR2 is SASEGT. Trimming pared 0 bases from V and 8 bases from J, leaving 10 bases between. The CDR3 length is 13 residues. CDR3 sequence: CASSEAPARGYTF. CDR3 nucleotide sequence: TGTGCCAGCAGTGAAGCCCCCGCAAGAGGCTACACCTTC.

This clonotype was detected ten times or more. The chain is built from TRBV7-2 and TRBJ2-7; 12 nucleotides agree with TRBD2. The V gene end was trimmed by 8 bases and the J gene end by 2 bases; junction bases not matched to a gene: 4. This CDR3 contains 14 residues. Germline assignment: CDR1 SGHTA and CDR2 FQGNSA. The CDR3 is CASGRTSGAYEQYF. CDR3 DNA: TGTGCCAGCGGGCGGACTAGCGGGGCCTACGAGCAGTACTTC.

Only a few counts were recorded for this clonotype. The rearrangement joins TRBV27 to TRBJ1-2, with TRBD1 matching over 9 bases. Germline-derived CDR1 and CDR2 are MNHEY and SMNVEV (reference sequence). This CDR3 has 13 residues. The trim removed 5 bases at V and 8 bases at J, leaving 6 bases unmatched. CDR3 in amino acids: CASSTGTGKGYTF. In DNA form, the CDR3 reads TGTGCCAGCAGTACCGGGACAGGGAAAGGCTACACCTTC.

This chain uses TRBV20-1 with TRBJ2-7; 7 bases are shared with TRBD2. Germline assignment: CDR1 DFQATT and CDR2 SNEGSKA (reference sequence). The CDR3 runs 14 residues. V lost 3 bases, J lost 0 bases, and 5 bases stayed unmatched. CDR3 residues: CSASRSGNSYEQYF. As DNA, the CDR3 is TGCAGTGCTAGCAGGAGCGGGAACTCCTACGAGCAGTACTTC.

CDR3 sequence (DNA): TGTGCCAGCAGCGACATAGGACAGAATCAGCCCCAGCATTTT. Its translation is CASSDIGQNQPQHF. V usage is TRBV3-1 and J usage is TRBJ1-5; possible D gene TRBD1, 6 bases. Per germline, CDR1 LGHDT and CDR2 YNNKEL (reference sequence). CDR3 length: 14 residues. The V gene lost 5 bases and the J gene lost 4 bases, with 12 bases spanning the gap.

With regard to this clonotype: This could be a read error, since a much larger clone is one nucleotide away. The chain recombines TRBV7-8 with TRBJ2-2; tentatively, D is TRBD2 (6 bases). The germline V gene encodes CDR1 SGHVS and CDR2 FQNEAQ. The CDR3 is made up of 13 amino acids. The CDR3 loop is CASSSTPGGELYF. In DNA, the CDR3 is TGTGCCAGCAGCTCGACTCCGGGCGGGGAGCTGTATTTT. Together with reference TRBV7-8 and TRBJ2-2, the CDR3 gives the full variable domain: GAGVSQSPRYKVAKRGQDVALRCDPISGHVSLFWYQQALGQGPEFLTYFQNEAQLDKSGLPSDRFFAERPEGSVSTLKIQRTQQEDSAVYLCASSSTPGGELYFGEGSRLTVL.

Only a few counts were recorded for this clonotype. The chain joins TRBV7-2 to TRBJ2-3; TRBD2 matches 14 bases. CDR1 SGHTA and CDR2 FQGNSA come from the germline V gene. The CDR3 totals 17 residues. J gave up 4 bases and V 5 bases, and 8 bases lay outside the gene matches. The CDR3 nucleotides are TGTGCCAGCAGCCCCTTGACTAGCGGGGGGGAGGCAGATACGCAGTATTTT. This translates into CASSPLTSGGEADTQYF.

This chain links TRBV27 with TRBJ2-6, with D possibly TRBD1 on 5 matching bases. Looked up from germline, CDR1 is MNHEY and CDR2 is SMNVEV (reference sequence). V lost 6 bases and J lost 4, with 22 bases in between. This CDR3 contains 18 residues. As DNA, the CDR3 is TGTGCCAGCAGCCCAGGATGGGGCAAGGCTTCAGGGGCCAACGTCCTGACTTTC. Protein: CASSPGWGKASGANVLTF.